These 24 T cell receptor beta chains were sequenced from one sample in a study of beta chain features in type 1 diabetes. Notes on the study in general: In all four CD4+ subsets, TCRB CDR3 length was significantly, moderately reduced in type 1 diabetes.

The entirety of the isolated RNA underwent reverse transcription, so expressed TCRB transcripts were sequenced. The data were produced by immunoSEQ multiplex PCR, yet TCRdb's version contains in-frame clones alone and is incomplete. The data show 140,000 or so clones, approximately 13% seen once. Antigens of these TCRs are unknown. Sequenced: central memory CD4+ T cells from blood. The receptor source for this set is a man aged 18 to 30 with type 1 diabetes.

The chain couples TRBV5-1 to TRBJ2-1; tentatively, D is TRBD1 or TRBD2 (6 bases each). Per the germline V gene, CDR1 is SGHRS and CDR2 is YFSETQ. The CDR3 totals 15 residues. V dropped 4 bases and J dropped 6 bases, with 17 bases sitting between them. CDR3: CASSLGGSQGNEQFF. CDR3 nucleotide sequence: TGCGCCAGCAGCCTGGGGGGCTCTCAAGGCAATGAGCAGTTCTTC.

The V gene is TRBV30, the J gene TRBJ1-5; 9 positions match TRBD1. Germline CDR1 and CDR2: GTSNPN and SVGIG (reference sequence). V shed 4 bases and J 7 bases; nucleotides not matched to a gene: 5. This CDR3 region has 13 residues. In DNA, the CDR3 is TGTGCCTGGAAGGGACAGGGAGGGCAGCCCCAGCATTTT. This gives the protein CAWKGQGGQPQHF.

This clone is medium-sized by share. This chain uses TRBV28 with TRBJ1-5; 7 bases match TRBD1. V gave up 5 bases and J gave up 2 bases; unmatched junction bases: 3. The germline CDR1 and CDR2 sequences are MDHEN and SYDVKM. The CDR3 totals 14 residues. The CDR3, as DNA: TGTGCCAGCAGTCCCGGGACAGGCAATCAGCCCCAGCATTTT. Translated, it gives CASSPGTGNQPQHF.

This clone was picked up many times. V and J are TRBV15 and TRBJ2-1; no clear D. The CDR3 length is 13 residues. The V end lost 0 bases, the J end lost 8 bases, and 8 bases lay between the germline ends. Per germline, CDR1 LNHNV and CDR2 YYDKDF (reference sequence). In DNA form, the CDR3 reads TGTGCCACCAGCAGAGATCTTCTGGATGAGCAGTTCTTC. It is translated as CATSRDLLDEQFF. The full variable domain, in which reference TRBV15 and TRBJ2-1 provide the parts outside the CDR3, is DAMVIQNPRYQVTQFGKPVTLSCSQTLNHNVMYWYQQKSSQAPKLLFHYYDKDFNNEADTPDNFQSRRPNTSFCFLDIRSPGLGDTAMYLCATSRDLLDEQFFGPGTRLTVL.

In DNA, the CDR3 is TGCGCCAGCGGCCTTGAGGGCAGATACAATGAGCAGTTCTTC. Translation gives CASGLEGRYNEQFF. V and J are TRBV5-1 and TRBJ2-1; D possibly corresponds to TRBD2 (5 bases). V was pared by 7 bases and J by 4 bases, with 15 bases between. The CDR3 contains 14 residues. Germline assignment: CDR1 SGHRS and CDR2 YFSETQ.

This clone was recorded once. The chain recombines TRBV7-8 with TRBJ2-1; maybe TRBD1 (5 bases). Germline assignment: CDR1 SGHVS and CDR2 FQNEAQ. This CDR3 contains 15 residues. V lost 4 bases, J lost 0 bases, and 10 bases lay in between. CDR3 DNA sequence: TGTGCCAGCAGCTACAGACAGTACTCCTACAATGAGCAGTTCTTC. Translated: CASSYRQYSYNEQFF.

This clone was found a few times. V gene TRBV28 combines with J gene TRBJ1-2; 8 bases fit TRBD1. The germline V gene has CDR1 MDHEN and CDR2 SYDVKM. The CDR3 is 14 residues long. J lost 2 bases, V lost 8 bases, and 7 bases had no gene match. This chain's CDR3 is CASESGQGNYGYTF. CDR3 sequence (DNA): TGTGCCAGCGAGTCCGGACAGGGAAACTATGGCTACACCTTC.

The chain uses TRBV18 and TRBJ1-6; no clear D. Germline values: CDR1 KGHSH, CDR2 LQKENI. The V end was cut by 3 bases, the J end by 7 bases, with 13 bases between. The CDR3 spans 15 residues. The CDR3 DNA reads TGTGCCAGCTCACCTCCACTTACGGGGAATTCACCCCTCCACTTT. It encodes CASSPPLTGNSPLHF.

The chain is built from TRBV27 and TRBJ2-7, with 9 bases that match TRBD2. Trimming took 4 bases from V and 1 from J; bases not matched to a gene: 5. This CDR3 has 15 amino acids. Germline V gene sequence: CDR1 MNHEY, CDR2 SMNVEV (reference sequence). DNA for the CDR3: TGTGCCAGCAGTTATAGCGGGGGTGGATCCTACGAGCAGTACTTC. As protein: CASSYSGGGSYEQYF.

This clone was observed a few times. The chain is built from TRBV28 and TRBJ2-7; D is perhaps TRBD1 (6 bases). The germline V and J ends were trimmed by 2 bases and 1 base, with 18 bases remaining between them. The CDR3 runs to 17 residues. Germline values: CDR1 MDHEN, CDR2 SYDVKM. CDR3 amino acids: CASSLPQGLGSSYEQYF. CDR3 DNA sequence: TGTGCCAGCAGTTTACCACAGGGCCTAGGGTCTTCCTACGAGCAGTACTTC.

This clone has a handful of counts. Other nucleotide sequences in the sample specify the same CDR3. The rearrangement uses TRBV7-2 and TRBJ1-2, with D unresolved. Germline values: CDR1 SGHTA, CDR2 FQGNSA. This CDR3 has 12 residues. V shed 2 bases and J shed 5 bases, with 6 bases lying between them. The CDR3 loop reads CASSLPGYGYTF. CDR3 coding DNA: TGTGCCAGCAGCTTACCCGGGTATGGCTACACCTTC.

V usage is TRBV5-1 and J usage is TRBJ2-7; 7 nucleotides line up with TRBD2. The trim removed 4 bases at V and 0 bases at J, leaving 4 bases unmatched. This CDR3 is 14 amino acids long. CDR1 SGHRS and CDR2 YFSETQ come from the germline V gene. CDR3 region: CASSQTSDSYEQYF. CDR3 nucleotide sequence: TGCGCCAGCAGCCAAACTAGCGACTCCTACGAGCAGTACTTC.

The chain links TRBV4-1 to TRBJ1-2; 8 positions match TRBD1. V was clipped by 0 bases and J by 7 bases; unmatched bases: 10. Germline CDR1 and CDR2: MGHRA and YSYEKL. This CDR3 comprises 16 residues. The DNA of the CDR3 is TGCGCCAGCAGCCAAGATGGGGTTGCAGGGGGCTTTGGCTACACCTTC. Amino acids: CASSQDGVAGGFGYTF.

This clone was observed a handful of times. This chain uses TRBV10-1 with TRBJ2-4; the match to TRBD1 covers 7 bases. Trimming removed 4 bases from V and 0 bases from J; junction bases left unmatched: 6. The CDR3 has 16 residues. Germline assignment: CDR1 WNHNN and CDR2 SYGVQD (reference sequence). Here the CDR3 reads CASSAGTAIAKNIQYF. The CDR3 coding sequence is TGCGCCAGCAGTGCCGGGACAGCCATAGCCAAAAACATTCAGTACTTC.

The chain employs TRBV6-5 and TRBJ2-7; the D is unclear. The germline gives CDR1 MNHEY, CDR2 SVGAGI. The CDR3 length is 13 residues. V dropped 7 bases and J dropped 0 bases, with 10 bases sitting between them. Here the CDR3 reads CASTSGISYEQYF. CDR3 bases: TGTGCCAGCACCAGTGGGATCTCCTACGAGCAGTACTTC.

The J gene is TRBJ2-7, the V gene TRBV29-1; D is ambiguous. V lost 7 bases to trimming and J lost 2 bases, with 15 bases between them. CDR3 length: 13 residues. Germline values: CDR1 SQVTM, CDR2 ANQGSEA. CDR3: CSAVGDAPYEQYF. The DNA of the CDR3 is TGCAGCGCCGTGGGCGACGCCCCCTACGAGCAGTACTTC.

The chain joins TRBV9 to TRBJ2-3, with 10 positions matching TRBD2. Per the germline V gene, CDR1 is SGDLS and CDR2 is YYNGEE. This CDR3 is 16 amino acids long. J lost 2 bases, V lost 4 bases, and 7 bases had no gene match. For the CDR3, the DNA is TGTGCCAGCAGCCCCCGTAGCGGGGGGAACACAGATACGCAGTATTTT. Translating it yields CASSPRSGGNTDTQYF.

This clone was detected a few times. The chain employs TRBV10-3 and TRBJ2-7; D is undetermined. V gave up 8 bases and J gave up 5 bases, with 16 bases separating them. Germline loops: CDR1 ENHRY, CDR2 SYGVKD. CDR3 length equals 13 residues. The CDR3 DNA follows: TGTGCCATCCGTGGAACTGATTCCGACGAGCAGTACTTC. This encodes CAIRGTDSDEQYF.

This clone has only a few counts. CDR3 nucleotide sequence: TGTGCCAGCAGCTTAGGGCCGGTCGGGTCCTACGAGCAGTACTTC. Translated: CASSLGPVGSYEQYF. J is TRBJ2-7 and V is TRBV7-3; D unresolved. V lost 2 bases and J 1 base, leaving 12 bases between the germline ends. The CDR3 runs to 15 residues. Germline V lookup: CDR1 SGHTA, CDR2 FQGTGA.

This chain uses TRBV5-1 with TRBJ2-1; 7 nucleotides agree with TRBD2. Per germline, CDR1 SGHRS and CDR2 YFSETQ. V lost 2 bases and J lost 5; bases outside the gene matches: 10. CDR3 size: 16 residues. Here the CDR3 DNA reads TGCGCCAGCAGCTTCGGAGCGGGGACTCTTAACAATGAGCAGTTCTTC. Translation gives CASSFGAGTLNNEQFF.

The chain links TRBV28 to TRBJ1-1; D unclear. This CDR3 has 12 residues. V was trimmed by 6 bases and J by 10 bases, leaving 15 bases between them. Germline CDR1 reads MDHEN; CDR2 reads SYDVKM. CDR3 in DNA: TGTGCCAGCAGCATCTTTGGGAACCCAGCTTTCTTT. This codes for CASSIFGNPAFF.

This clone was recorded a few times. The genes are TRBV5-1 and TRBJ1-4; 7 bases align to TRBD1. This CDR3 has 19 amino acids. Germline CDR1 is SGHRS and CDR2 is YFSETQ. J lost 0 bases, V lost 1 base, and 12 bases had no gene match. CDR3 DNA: TGCGCCAGCAGCTTGACGCGAGGACAGGCGTCTTCAACTAATGAAAAACTGTTTTTT. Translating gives CASSLTRGQASSTNEKLFF.

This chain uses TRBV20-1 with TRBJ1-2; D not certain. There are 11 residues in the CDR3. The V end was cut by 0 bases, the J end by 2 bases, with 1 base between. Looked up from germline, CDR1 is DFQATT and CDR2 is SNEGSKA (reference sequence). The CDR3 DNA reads TGCAGTGCTAGAGAGAACTATGGCTACACCTTC. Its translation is CSARENYGYTF.

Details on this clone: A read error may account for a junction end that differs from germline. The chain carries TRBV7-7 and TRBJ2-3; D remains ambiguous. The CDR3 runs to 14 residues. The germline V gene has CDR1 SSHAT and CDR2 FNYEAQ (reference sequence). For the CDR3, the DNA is TGTGCTAGCAGCTTGGGGAAGAGCACAGATACGCAGTATTTT. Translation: CASSLGKSTDTQYF.